What follows are 9 T cell receptor beta chains derived from one specimen sequenced in a study of monozygotic twins with inflammatory bowel disease. TCRdb reanalyzed the 5' RACE reads and collapses them to one entry per CDR3 protein, without DNA. In all, the sample yields some 450,000 distinct CDR3 sequences. The sample was blood. These receptors were collected from a human donor with ulcerative colitis or Crohn's disease, or a healthy co-twin of an affected twin (not recorded which).

The CDR3 loop reads CASSFLGNTIYF. The chain links TRBV5-4 to TRBJ1-3. Germline V gene lookup returns CDR1 SGHNT and CDR2 YYREEE (reference sequence). The CDR3 extends over 12 amino acids.

The V and J genes are TRBV19 and TRBJ2-3; TCRdb outputs TRBD2, but without DNA this stays unchecked. The CDR3 covers 14 residues. Germline CDR1 and CDR2: LNHDA and SQIVND (reference sequence). The CDR3 loop is CASRRQGYADTQYF.

The rearrangement links TRBV7-2 to TRBJ2-7; TCRdb's D call, TRBD1, is unchecked because there is no DNA. The germline CDR1 and CDR2 sequences are SGHTA and FQGNSA. The CDR3 extends over 15 amino acids. The CDR3 loop reads CASSLRQGRTYEQYF.

The genes are TRBV12-3 or TRBV12-4 and TRBJ2-3; TCRdb's D gene call, TRBD2, goes unchecked for lack of DNA. This CDR3 comprises 15 residues. CDR3: CASSFGGGATDTQYF.

The chain recombines TRBV18 with TRBJ2-2; TCRdb selects TRBD2, and the lack of DNA leaves this call unchecked. Germline V gives CDR1 KGHSH, CDR2 LQKENI. CDR3 size: 20 residues. The CDR3 region is CASSPLPLASGGMNTGELFF.

The chain links TRBV6-5 to TRBJ1-5; the TCRdb call, TRBD1, lacks DNA for checking. The CDR3 runs 13 residues. Per germline, CDR1 MNHEY and CDR2 SVGAGI. CDR3 sequence reads: CASSYSGDQTQHF.

The chain couples TRBV6-5 to TRBJ2-5; no DNA is available, so the TRBD2 call from TCRdb remains unchecked. CDR3 length: 11 amino acids. The germline V gene encodes CDR1 MNHEY and CDR2 SVGAGI. This CDR3 reads CASSSGGDLYF.

The chain's CDR3 is CSARGSGRPNLSYNEQFF. The chain combines TRBV20-1 with TRBJ2-1; TCRdb selects TRBD2, and the lack of DNA leaves this call unchecked. The length of the CDR3 is 18 residues. Germline loops: CDR1 DFQATT, CDR2 SNEGSKA (reference sequence).

CDR3 protein: CASTSQGTSTDTQYF. The gene calls are TRBV7-2 and TRBJ2-3; with no DNA, the TCRdb D assignment of TRBD1 cannot be verified. The CDR3 is 15 amino acids. CDR1 and CDR2 (germline): SGHTA, FQGNSA.